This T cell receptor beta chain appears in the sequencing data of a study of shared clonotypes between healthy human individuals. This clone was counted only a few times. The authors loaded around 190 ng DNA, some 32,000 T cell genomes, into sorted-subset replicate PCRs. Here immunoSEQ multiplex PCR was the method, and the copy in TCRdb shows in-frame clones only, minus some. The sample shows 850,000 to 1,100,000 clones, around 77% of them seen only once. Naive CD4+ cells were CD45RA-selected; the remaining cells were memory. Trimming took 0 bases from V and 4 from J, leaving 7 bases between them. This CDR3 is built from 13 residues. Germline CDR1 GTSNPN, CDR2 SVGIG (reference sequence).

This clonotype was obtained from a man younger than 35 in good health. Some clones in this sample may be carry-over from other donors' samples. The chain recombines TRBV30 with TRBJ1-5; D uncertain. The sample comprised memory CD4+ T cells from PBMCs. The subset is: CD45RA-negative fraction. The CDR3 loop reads CAWSVFENQPQHF. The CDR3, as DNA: TGTGCCTGGAGTGTATTCGAAAATCAGCCCCAGCATTTT. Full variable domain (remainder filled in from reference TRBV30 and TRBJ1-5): SQTIHQWPATLVQPVGSPLSLECTVEGTSNPNLYWYRQAAGRGLQLLFYSVGIGQISSEVPQNLSASRPQDRQFILSSKKLLLSDSGFYLCAWSVFENQPQHFGDGTRLSIL.